A single sample gave rise to the 7 T cell receptor beta chains below, sequenced in a study of T-cell reconstitution after alpha-beta-depleted transplantation in children. Molecular barcoding with unique molecular identifiers was used for the TCRbeta library. TCRdb processed the PCR reads anew with MiXCR; each CDR3 protein has one entry. Of around 180,000 distinct CDR3 sequences in the sample, 11% were seen once. Source: PBMCs, taken before TCRalphabeta/CD19-depleted stem cell transplant. Every receptor here comes from a boy younger than 10 with acute myeloid leukemia, due to receive a stem cell transplant.

Many counts were recorded for this clonotype. The rearrangement links TRBV5-5 to TRBJ2-1; 7 bases align to TRBD2. The CDR3 is 15 residues long. The junction had 7 bases not matched to a gene; V was cut back by 4 bases and J by 3 bases. In germline, CDR1 is SGHKS, CDR2 YYEKEE (reference sequence). In nucleotides, the CDR3 is TGTGCCAGCAGCAATCAGAGCGGGGTCTACAATGAGCAGTTCTTC. It encodes CASSNQSGVYNEQFF.

A note on this clonotype: Sequence at one end of the junction differs from germline and may be a read error. This rearrangement joins TRBV9 to TRBJ2-6, with a possible D match to TRBD1 (5 bases). The CDR3 has 14 residues. CDR1 is SGDLS and CDR2 is YYNGEE in the germline V gene. The CDR3 DNA reads as TGTGCCAGCAGCCCATATTCTGGGGCCAACGTCCCGACTTTC. Translating it yields CASSPYSGANVPTF. Variable domain in full (rest from reference TRBV9 and TRBJ2-6): DSGVTQTPKHLITATGQRVTLRCSPRSGDLSVYWYQQSLDQGLQFLIQYYNGEERAKGNILERFSAQQFPDLHSELNLSSLELGDSALYFCASSPYSGANVPTFGAGSRLTVL.

This clonotype occurred many times. The chain links TRBV6-5 to TRBJ1-6, with 7 bases matching TRBD1. Trimming at V came to 6 bases and at J to 9 bases, leaving 8 bases not matched to a gene. Germline V gene sequence: CDR1 MNHEY, CDR2 SVGAGI. The CDR3 contains 14 residues. CDR3 DNA: TGTGCCAGCAGCTACGGACAGGTTACTTCACCCCTCCACTTT. It specifies CASSYGQVTSPLHF.

This clonotype was detected ten times or more. CDR3 protein: CASRSPGRSVGYTF. CDR3 coding DNA: TGCGCCAGTCGATCCCCAGGGAGAAGTGTCGGCTACACCTTC. The chain combines TRBV5-1 with TRBJ1-2; a weak D match, TRBD1 (5 bases). Germline V gene lookup returns CDR1 SGHRS and CDR2 YFSETQ. The CDR3 has 14 residues. The V end lost 8 bases, the J end lost 8 bases, and 22 bases lay between the germline ends.

This clonotype has at least ten counts. The chain recombines TRBV20-1 with TRBJ2-7; D possibly corresponds to TRBD1 (5 bases). Germline V gene lookup returns CDR1 DFQATT and CDR2 SNEGSKA (reference sequence). This CDR3 comprises 11 residues. Trimming took 6 bases from V and 3 from J, leaving 9 bases between them. The CDR3, as DNA: TGCAGTGCACCTAGGGGCTACGAGCAGTACTTC. It specifies CSAPRGYEQYF.

This clonotype has ten or more counts. J is TRBJ2-5 and V is TRBV5-6; tentatively, D is TRBD1 or TRBD2 (6 bases each). Germline values: CDR1 SGHDT, CDR2 YYEEEE. The V end lost 3 bases, the J end lost 3 bases, and 15 bases lay between the germline ends. This CDR3 is 15 amino acids long. In DNA form, the CDR3 reads TGTGCCAGCAGCTCCTACTGGGGGGCCGAAGAGACCCAGTACTTC. It encodes CASSSYWGAEETQYF. The full variable domain, with the rest looked up from reference TRBV5-6 and TRBJ2-5, is DAGVTQSPTHLIKTRGQQVTLRCSPKSGHDTVSWYQQALGQGPQFIFQYYEEEERQRGNFPDRFSGHQFPNYSSELNVNALLLGDSALYLCASSSYWGAEETQYFGPGTRLLVL.

This clonotype was observed many times. The rearrangement uses TRBV18 and TRBJ1-5; 7 bases align to TRBD1. Looked up from germline, CDR1 is KGHSH and CDR2 is LQKENI. The V gene end was trimmed by 0 bases and the J gene end by 2 bases; junction bases not matched to a gene: 4. This CDR3 comprises 16 residues. The CDR3 loop is CASSPPGTGGNQPQHF. The CDR3 DNA reads TGTGCCAGCTCACCACCGGGAACAGGGGGCAATCAGCCCCAGCATTTT.